This TCR beta chain was sequenced during a study of identical twins. Study-wide results and limits: Conclusions were based on cross-sectional statistical analysis, without following the same donors.

A template switching step contributed a universal primer site, while unique molecular identifiers were present in the cDNA. In TCRdb, the 5' RACE reads were re-called with MiXCR into one record per CDR3 protein. In the table there are a few hundred thousand distinct CDR3 sequences, roughly 15% of which are singletons. This clonotype was observed a few times. Its antigen is as yet unknown. Donors uniformly comprised healthy Caucasians. In addition, the sample was reused for a study of yellow fever vaccine responses in identical twins. As that study records: Reported findings indicate that twins' vaccine T cell responses seemed partially convergent, partially personalized.

The specimen sequenced was CD4+ T cells sorted from blood. This clonotype originated in a woman aged 18-35 years in good health.

The CDR3 region has the DNA TGTGCCATCAGTGGCACCTCAGGGGGGTATGGCTACACCTTC. Translating gives CAISGTSGGYGYTF. The chain uses TRBV10-3 and TRBJ1-2; 7 bases match TRBD1. The CDR3 runs to 14 residues. The germline CDR1 and CDR2 sequences are ENHRY and SYGVKD. The ends lost 4 bases at V and 5 bases at J; junction bases unmatched: 7.